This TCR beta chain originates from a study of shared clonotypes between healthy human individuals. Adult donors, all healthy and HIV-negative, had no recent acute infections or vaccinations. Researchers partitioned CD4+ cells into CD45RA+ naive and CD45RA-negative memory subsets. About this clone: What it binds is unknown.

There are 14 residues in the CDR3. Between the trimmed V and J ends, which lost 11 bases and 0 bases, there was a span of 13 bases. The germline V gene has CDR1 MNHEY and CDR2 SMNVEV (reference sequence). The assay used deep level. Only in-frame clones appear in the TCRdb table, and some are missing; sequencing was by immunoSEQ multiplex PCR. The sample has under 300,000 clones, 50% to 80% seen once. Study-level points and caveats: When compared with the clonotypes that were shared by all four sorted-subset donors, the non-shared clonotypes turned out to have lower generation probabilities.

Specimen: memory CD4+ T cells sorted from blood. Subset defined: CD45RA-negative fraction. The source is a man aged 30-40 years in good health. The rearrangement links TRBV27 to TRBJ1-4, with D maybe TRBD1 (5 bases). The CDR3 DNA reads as TGTGCCGTCCGAGACAGCACAACTAATGAAAAACTGTTTTTT. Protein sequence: CAVRDSTTNEKLFF.